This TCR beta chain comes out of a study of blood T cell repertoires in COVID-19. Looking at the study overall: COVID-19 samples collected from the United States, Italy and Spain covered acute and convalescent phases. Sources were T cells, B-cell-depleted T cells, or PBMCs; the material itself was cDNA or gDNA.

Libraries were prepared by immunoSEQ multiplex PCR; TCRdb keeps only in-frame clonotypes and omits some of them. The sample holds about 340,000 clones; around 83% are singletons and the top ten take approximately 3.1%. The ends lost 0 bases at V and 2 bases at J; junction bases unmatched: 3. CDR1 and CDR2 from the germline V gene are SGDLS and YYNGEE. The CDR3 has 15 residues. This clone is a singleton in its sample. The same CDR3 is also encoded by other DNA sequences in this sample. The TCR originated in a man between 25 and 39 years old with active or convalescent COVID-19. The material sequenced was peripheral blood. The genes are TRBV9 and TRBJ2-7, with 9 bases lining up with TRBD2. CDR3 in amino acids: CASSVGAGGTYEQYF. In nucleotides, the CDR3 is TGTGCCAGCAGCGTAGGGGCGGGAGGGACCTACGAGCAGTACTTC.